This record covers a single TCR beta chain. CDR1 is SGHRS, CDR2 YFSETQ, per germline. This CDR3 spans 13 amino acids. Trimming removed 5 bases at V and 5 bases at J, with 11 bases between. Profiling relied on immunoSEQ multiplex PCR, and the TCRdb table lists in-frame clones only, not all of them. The sample has more than 400,000 clones, approximately 78% seen once; the top ten hold 9.5% to 15%. The source of the sample is a study of shared clonotypes between healthy human individuals. The sequence came from a woman in her 40s in good health. Some clones in this sample may be carry-over from other donors' samples. This chain links TRBV5-1 with TRBJ2-1, with D possibly matching TRBD1 (6 bases). Source material: PBMCs. The CDR3 spells CASRAGTNNEQFF. CDR3 coding DNA: TGCGCCAGCAGGGCCGGGACAAACAATGAGCAGTTCTTC.